This T cell receptor beta chain comes out of a study of cytomegalovirus exposure and HLA in healthy donors (dated by TCRdb to 2017 to 2019). Concerning the study at large: In an earlier analysis of some 610 of the donors, about 260 Gb of sequence data and just under 120 million unique TCR beta sequences from 150 million to 200 million T cells were reported. In an earlier analysis of 550 to 700 of the donors, high-throughput TCR beta sequencing was used to judge whether each TCR beta V gene segment behaved as functional or pseudogenic. The later analysis used no new phenotypic data to find candidate immune exposures, relying instead on TCR beta sequences and their occurrence across donors. Roughly 300 gigabases of sequencing data and approximately 91 million unique TCR sequences made up an early release that covered approximately 650 HLA-typed donors. A later analysis re-examined previously published TCR beta repertoires from just over 650 donors and added high-resolution HLA genotyping to investigate patterns of TCR occurrence. Donor age, sex, ethnicity and CMV serostatus were collected together with the repertoire data. High-throughput TCR immunosequencing, statistical association of individual TCRs with disease status, and machine learning were combined to predict cytomegalovirus infection status. Every discovery cohort repertoire had been produced on one sequencing platform. The T cell repertoires of 666 subjects were profiled by immunosequencing and related to cytomegalovirus serostatus. The genetic ancestry cluster associated with self-reported Caucasian donors included 70% to 85% of the roughly 360 genotyped donors. Class I and class II HLA loci were covered by the typing at four-digit resolution. The number of donors typed differed by locus, with 629-630 for A, B, C, DRB1 and DQB1, 522 for DQA1, over 600 for DPA1, and 450 to 480 for DPB1. A separate validation cohort of 100 to 150 different subjects was used in addition to the 666-subject first cohort. Genome-wide SNP genotypes for about 65% of the roughly 670 donors were used in a later genetic analysis, which treated that subset as a discovery cohort. Because of strong linkage in the cohort, roughly 5 DR-DQ haplotypes were treated as single units for association and clustering. Among 398 genotyped donors of the cohort, an average of about 240,000 unique TCR beta nucleotide sequences was sequenced per donor, of which roughly 17% were non-productive. The study aimed to test whether cataloging public T cell receptors could reveal signatures of past pathogen exposure. Overall study outcomes, separate from this receptor: In a later genetic analysis, fewer N-insertions in productive TCRs were reported among donors in an Asian-associated ancestry cluster than the roughly 640-donor mean. According to a later analysis, TCR association rates differed among HLA loci, with DRB1 alleles showing the most associated TCRs and HLA-C alleles showing the fewest. Roughly uniform sequencing depth across donors was assumed in presence/absence analyses, although this assumption may not hold. V-gene and J-gene trimming of TCR beta chains was associated with a missense DCLRE1C variant in a later genetic analysis, and the association was replicated in an independent cohort. Correlated functional status among segregating V segments might be attributable to linkage disequilibrium, but an unknown experimental factor could not be ruled out. A few of the identified cytomegalovirus-associated TCR beta chains were confirmed in vitro to be specific for cytomegalovirus antigens. In a later analysis, around 17,000 TCR beta sequences were associated with specific HLA alleles at a false discovery rate of 0.05. A group of highly shared sequence variants was considered likely to be a technical artifact of the sequencing pipeline. Most TCR sequences were observed very rarely across donors, whereas some public TCRs were present in many individuals. In an earlier analysis of roughly 500 of the donors, most TCR beta V segments appeared in productive rearrangements about 87% or about 30% of the time, broadly matching IMGT annotations. Cytomegalovirus status was reported to be diagnosed by the classifier with high specificity and sensitivity in both the original and validation cohorts. The cohort was sequenced for TCR beta chains only, and without alpha or paired-chain data the features that could be detected were limited. Assigning TCR associations to individual alleles was difficult when HLA alleles, especially DR and DQ, strongly co-occurred. A later analysis reported that several top co-occurrence clusters appeared linked to parvovirus B19, influenza, CMV and Epstein-Barr virus. A later analysis found that HLA-associated TCR beta chains were more clonally expanded and had lower generation probabilities than equally common non-associated chains. In the study, approximately 160 TCR beta chains were listed as associated with cytomegalovirus. The authors suggested that the approach could potentially be generalized to other disease states and immunological phenotypes. Because the 87-base-pair reads could not distinguish some IMGT-functional V segments, including TRBV6-2 and TRBV6-3, those segments were excluded. In a later analysis, most CMV-associated TCR beta chains were found to appear HLA-restricted, with HLA associations seemingly driven largely by CMV exposure. A further reported finding was that TCR beta sequences accurately predicted the HLA-A and HLA-B alleles for most subjects in the first cohort. Because HLA typing was missing for some donors at each locus, association tests included only the typed subset. Because counts were too low, 15 or so rarely observed V segments, including chromosome 9 orphons, were excluded from the earlier analysis of around 590 of the donors. For the cohort, immune exposure information was limited to CMV serostatus.

This clone was found a few times. The antigen this receptor binds is unknown. No per-base quality is available; no much larger clone lies one base away. Library prep was done by the immunoSEQ multiplex PCR assay. For the multiplex PCR, a mixture combining 60 forward primers for TCR Vbeta segments and 13 reverse primers for TCR Jbeta segments was used. The CDR3 region of rearranged TCR beta genes was amplified from genomic DNA by a multiplex PCR assay. The Illumina HiSeq System was used to sequence the amplified TCR beta libraries as 87-base-pair reads. Per the original workflow: A later analysis counted tens of millions of unique TCR beta chains across the 550 to 750 repertoires, and approximately 11 million of these chains were shared by at least two donors. To remove PCR and sequencing errors, raw reads were error-corrected and collapsed into unique sequences using a nearest-neighbor algorithm that merged closely related sequences. CDR3 sequences were aligned to IMGT reference sequences to assign V, D and J gene segments. Each retained sequence needed at least a six-nucleotide match to both a V gene segment and a J gene segment. Rearrangements were called productive when the CDR3 lacked stop codons and stayed in frame with V and J; all others were non-productive. Following IMGT convention, CDR3 was defined as the stretch from the second conserved V-encoded cysteine up to the conserved J-encoded phenylalanine. The earlier analysis of a few hundred of the donors excluded sequences that lacked an unambiguous match to a single V gene segment. An earlier analysis of several hundred of the donors called V segments functional above 56.7% productive rearrangements and segregating when the between-donor standard deviation exceeded 5%. To diagnose cytomegalovirus status from the catalog of TCR beta chain sequences, a statistical classification framework was built. In a later analysis, TCR nucleotide sequences were compared against IMGT/GENE-DB human TR gene sequences so that V and J genes could be assigned. In a later analysis, CDR3 sequences and most-parsimonious VDJ recombination scenarios were assigned using the TCRdist pipeline. In a later analysis, each TCR beta chain was defined by its CDR3 amino acid sequence together with its V-gene family, and reads lacking a unique V-gene family were excluded. In a later analysis, fewer than 600 highly shared, low-generation-probability nucleotide sequences were removed to address suspected cross-contamination and a sequencing artifact. In a later analysis, a clonal expansion index was calculated for each public chain from normalized within-repertoire ranks of inferred template counts. In a later analysis, generation probabilities were computed using a VDJ recombination model fitted to out-of-frame rearrangements, and the results were checked against IGoR. In a later analysis, hypergeometric tests were used to score TCR-TCR, TCR-HLA and TCR-CMV co-occurrence, with a repertoire-size bias correction applied to TCR pairs. False discovery rates were estimated in a later analysis by permuting HLA or CMV assignments 20 times. A later analysis grouped co-occurring TCRs with DBSCAN, adding TCRdist sequence similarity when clustering within HLA-allele-positive subsets. Co-occurrence clustering excluded repertoires with fewer than 30,000 or more than 120,000 public chains, plus five with anomalous nucleotide sharing. TCRdb retrieved this table from immuneACCESS and kept in-frame rearrangements only. Not all clones are present; in checked studies, unresolved V genes account for under half, and no reason is known for the remainder. That table furnishes V, J and clone size, whereas the DNA furnished D and trimming. This sample gives about 140,000 clones in total; 77% of them show up just once. Around 1.3% of the sample goes to the ten largest clones.

The CDR3 spans 14 residues, from the cysteine through the phenylalanine. Of the read, only the CDR3 DNA is kept; its 42 bases are in frame from base 1. CDR1 and CDR2, looked up from the germline V gene, are LGHNA and YSLEER. V is reduced by 1 base and J by 5 bases, leaving a spacing of 8 bases between them. In total, about 650 healthy bone marrow donors made up the cohort. Cohort members were all nominally healthy when sampled, although unrecorded immune exposures were likely present. The donor was CMV seronegative and was included in the group of a few hundred seronegative cohort members. Every donor gave a peripheral blood sample, and the peripheral blood mononuclear cells from that sample were used for TCR beta sequencing. Genomic DNA was extracted from the blood cell samples with the Qiagen DNeasy Blood Extraction Kit.

Sequences were obtained from PBMCs. This clonotype was sampled from a middle-aged woman in good health and CMV-seronegative. The chain couples TRBV4-3 to TRBJ2-2; TRBD2 is a possible D gene, resting on 5 matching bases. This receptor carries the CDR3 CASSQVRDTGELFF. The nucleotide sequence reads as follows: TGCGCCAGCAGCCAAGTCCGGGATACCGGGGAGCTGTTTTTT.